The present entry profiles one T cell receptor beta chain with its context. Its cognate antigen has yet to be identified. Base qualities are not provided; no much larger clone lies one nucleotide away. These data belong to a study of blood T cell repertoires in COVID-19 (dated by TCRdb to 2020 to 2021). Regarding the research as a whole: Samples from collaborators originated in the United States, Italy and Spain and spanned both the acute and convalescent phases of COVID-19. The samples were drawn from the first 160 participants of the ongoing ImmuneRACE study and from some 1,300 subjects provided by 6 global collaborators. A freely available public database, intended as a resource for researchers studying the immune response to SARS-CoV-2, is where the repertoires were released. The dataset comprised deeply sampled blood TCRbeta repertoires from subjects exposed to, actively infected with, or recovered from COVID-19. Where available, HLA class I and class II types were taken from metadata supplied by the sample provider and were not determined by assay-based typing. The prospective study material was composed of cDNA or gDNA derived from T cells, B-cell-depleted T cells, or PBMCs. Nearly every sample came with metadata listing a de-identified subject ID, COVID-19 status, age in years and sex. General findings and caveats noted by the study authors: The quantity of clinical and demographic metadata differed by source and by participant and was supplied without curation.

The CDR3 runs 13 residues from the cysteine to the phenylalanine. The sequence is cut down to CDR3 DNA, 39 bases in frame from base 1. At the junction V is shortened by 6 bases and J by 3 bases, with 10 bases in between. TCRbeta CDR3 regions were amplified from genomic DNA using the immunoSEQ Assay, a bias-controlled multiplex PCR. In the authors' own workflow: Within the assay, amplification of reference gene primers was used to estimate how many nucleated cells each sample contained. Sequence reads were collapsed and filtered to measure the absolute abundance of every unique TCRbeta CDR3 rearrangement. Productive Simpson clonality was computed per sample as the square root of Simpson's diversity index over productive rearrangements. TCRdb retrieved this table from immuneACCESS and kept in-frame rearrangements only. Not all clones are present; in checked studies, unresolved V genes account for under half, and no reason is known for the remainder. V and J calls and clone size are as listed in that table; D and trimming were resolved from the DNA. A total of approximately 470,000 clones appear in this sample, 75% to 90% of them only once. The ten largest make up 3.2% of the sample.

Each collaborating institution followed its own protocols to collect whole blood in K2EDTA tubes. For TCRbeta analysis, collaborators shipped samples as frozen whole blood, isolated PBMCs, or DNA extracted from either of those sample types. The sequence was collected from a human donor in a cohort sampled during active COVID-19. Specimen: peripheral blood. Recombination joined TRBV12-3 or TRBV12-4 with TRBJ2-3; the D gene lacks a confident call. The nucleotide sequence is given as TGTGCCAGCAGCTATAGCCTAACAGATACGCAGTATTTT. It encodes CASSYSLTDTQYF.